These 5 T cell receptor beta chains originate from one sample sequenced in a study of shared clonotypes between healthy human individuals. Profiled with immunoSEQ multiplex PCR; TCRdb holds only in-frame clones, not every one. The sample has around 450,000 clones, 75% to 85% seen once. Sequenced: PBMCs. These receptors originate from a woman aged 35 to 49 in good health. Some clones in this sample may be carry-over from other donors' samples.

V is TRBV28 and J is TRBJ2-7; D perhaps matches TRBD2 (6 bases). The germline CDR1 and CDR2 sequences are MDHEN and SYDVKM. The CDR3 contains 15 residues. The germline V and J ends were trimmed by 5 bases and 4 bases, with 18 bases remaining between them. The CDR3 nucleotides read TGTGCCAGCAGTCCCCCGGGTAGCGGAGCTTACGAGCAGTACTTC. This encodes CASSPPGSGAYEQYF.

In DNA, the CDR3 is TGTGCCACCAGCAGAGTCGGGATAACGAACACCGGGGAGCTGTTTTTT. As protein: CATSRVGITNTGELFF. The J gene is TRBJ2-2, the V gene TRBV15; weak D call: TRBD2 (5 bases). The CDR3 length is 16 residues. Trimming removed 1 base at V and 0 bases at J, with 9 bases between. Germline loops: CDR1 LNHNV, CDR2 YYDKDF (reference sequence). Combining the CDR3 with reference TRBV15 and TRBJ2-2 gives the whole variable domain DAMVIQNPRYQVTQFGKPVTLSCSQTLNHNVMYWYQQKSSQAPKLLFHYYDKDFNNEADTPDNFQSRRPNTSFCFLDIRSPGLGDTAMYLCATSRVGITNTGELFFGEGSRLTVL.

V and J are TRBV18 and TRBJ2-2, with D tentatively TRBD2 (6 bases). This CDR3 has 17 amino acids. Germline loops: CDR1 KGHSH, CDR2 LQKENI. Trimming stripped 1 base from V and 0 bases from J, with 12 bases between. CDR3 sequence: CASSPLTRLANTGELFF. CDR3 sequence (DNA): TGTGCCAGCTCACCACTCACGAGACTAGCGAACACCGGGGAGCTGTTTTTT.

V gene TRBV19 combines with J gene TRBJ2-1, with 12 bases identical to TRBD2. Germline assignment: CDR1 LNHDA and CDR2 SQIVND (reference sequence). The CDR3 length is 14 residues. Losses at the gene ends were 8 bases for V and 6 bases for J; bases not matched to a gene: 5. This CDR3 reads CASSTSGGTNEQFF. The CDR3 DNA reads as TGTGCCAGTTCGACTAGCGGGGGAACCAATGAGCAGTTCTTC.

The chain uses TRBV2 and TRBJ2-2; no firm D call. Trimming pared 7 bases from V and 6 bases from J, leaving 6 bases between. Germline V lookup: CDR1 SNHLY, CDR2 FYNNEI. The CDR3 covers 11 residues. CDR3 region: CASTPAGELFF. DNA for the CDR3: TGTGCCAGCACCCCCGCCGGGGAGCTGTTTTTT.